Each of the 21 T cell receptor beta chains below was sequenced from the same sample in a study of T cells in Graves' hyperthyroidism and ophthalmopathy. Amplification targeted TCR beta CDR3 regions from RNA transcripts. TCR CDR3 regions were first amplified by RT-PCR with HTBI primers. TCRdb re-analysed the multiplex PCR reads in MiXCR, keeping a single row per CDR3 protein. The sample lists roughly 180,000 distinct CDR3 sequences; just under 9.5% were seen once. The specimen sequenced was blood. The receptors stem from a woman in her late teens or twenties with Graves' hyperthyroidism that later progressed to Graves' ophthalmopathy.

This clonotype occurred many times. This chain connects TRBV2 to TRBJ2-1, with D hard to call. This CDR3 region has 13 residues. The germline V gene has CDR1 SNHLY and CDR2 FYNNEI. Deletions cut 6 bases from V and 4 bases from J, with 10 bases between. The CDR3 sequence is CASRDGTYNEQFF. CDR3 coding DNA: TGTGCCAGCAGGGACGGCACTTACAATGAGCAGTTCTTC. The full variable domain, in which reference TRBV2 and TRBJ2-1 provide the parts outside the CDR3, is EPEVTQTPSHQVTQMGQEVILRCVPISNHLYFYWYRQILGQKVEFLVSFYNNEISEKSEIFDDQFSVERPDGSNFTLKIRSTKLEDSAMYFCASRDGTYNEQFFGPGTRLTVL.

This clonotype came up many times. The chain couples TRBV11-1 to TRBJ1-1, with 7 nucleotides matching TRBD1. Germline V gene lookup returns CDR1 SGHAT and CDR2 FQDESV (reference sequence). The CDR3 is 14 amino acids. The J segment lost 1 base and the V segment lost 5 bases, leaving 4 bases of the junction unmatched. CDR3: CASSAQGGNTEAFF. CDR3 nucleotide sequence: TGTGCCAGCAGCGCGCAGGGGGGGAACACTGAAGCTTTCTTT.

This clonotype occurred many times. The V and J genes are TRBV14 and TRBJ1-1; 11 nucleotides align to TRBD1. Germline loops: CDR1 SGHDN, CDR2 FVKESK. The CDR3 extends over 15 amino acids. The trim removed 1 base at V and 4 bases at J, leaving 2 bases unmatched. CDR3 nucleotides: TGTGCCAGCAGCCAAGCCGGGACAGGGGGCACTGAAGCTTTCTTT. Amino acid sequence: CASSQAGTGGTEAFF.

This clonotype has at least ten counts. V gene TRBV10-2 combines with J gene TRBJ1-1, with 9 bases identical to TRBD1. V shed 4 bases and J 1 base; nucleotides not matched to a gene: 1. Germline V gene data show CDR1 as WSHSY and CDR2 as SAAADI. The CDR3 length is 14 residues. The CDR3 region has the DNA TGCGCCAGCAGTGTGACAGGGGGGAACACTGAAGCTTTCTTT. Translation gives CASSVTGGNTEAFF.

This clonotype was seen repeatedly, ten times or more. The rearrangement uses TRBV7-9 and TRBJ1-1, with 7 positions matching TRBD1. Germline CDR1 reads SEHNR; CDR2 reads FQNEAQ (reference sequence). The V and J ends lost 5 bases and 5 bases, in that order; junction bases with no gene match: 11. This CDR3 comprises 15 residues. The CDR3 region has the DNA TGTGCCAGCAGCCGCTCCGGGACAGAAAGGACTGAAGCTTTCTTT. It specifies CASSRSGTERTEAFF.

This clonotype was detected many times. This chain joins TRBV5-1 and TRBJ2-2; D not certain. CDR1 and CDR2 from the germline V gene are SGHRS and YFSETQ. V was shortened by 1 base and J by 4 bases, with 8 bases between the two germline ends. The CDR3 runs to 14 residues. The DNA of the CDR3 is TGCGCCAGCAGCTTGCTGGTTTCCACCGGGGAGCTGTTTTTT. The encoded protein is CASSLLVSTGELFF.

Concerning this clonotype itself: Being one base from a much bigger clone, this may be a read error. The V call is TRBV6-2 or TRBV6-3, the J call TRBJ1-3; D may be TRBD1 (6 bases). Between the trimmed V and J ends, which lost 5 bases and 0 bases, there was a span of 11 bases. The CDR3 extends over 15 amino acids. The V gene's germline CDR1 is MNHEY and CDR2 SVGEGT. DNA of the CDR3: TGTGCCAGCAGTCGGGGGCGCTCCTCTGGAAACACCATATATTTT. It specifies CASSRGRSSGNTIYF.

The CDR3 here is CASSLSTPKVNEQFF. The CDR3 nucleotides read TGTGCCAGCAGTTTATCGACCCCCAAGGTGAATGAGCAGTTCTTC. The chain uses TRBV12-3 or TRBV12-4 and TRBJ2-1; D is unclear. The V end lost 2 bases, the J end lost 7 bases, and 15 bases lay between the germline ends. The length of the CDR3 is 15 residues.

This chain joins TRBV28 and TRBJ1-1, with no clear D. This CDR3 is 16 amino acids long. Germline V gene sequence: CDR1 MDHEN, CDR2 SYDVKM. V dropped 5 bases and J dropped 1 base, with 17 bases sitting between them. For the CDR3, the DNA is TGTGCCAGCAGTCCTCTTTCGTCGACGGCGAACACTGAAGCTTTCTTT. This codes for CASSPLSSTANTEAFF. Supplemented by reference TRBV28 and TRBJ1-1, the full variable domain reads DVKVTQSSRYLVKRTGEKVFLECVQDMDHENMFWYRQDPGLGLRLIYFSYDVKMKEKGDIPEGYSVSREKKERFSLILESASTNQTSMYLCASSPLSSTANTEAFFGQGTRLTVV.

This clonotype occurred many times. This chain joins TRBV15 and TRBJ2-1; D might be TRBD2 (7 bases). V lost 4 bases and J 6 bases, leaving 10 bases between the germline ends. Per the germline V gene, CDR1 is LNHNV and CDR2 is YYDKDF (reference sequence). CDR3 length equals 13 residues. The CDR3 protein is CATSTGGTNEQFF. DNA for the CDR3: TGTGCCACCAGCACGGGGGGCACCAATGAGCAGTTCTTC.

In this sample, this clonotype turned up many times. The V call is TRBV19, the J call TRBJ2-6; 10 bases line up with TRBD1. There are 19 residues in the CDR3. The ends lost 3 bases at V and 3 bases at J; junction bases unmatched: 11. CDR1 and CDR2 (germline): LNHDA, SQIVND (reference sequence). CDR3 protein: CASSIRDRGLKGGANVLTF. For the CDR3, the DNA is TGTGCCAGTAGTATCCGGGACAGGGGATTGAAAGGTGGGGCCAACGTCCTGACTTTC.

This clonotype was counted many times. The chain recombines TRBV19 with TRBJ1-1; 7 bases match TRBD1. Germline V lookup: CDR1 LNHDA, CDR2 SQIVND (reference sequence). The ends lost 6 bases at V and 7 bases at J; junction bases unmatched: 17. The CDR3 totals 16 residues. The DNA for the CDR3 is TGTGCCAGTAGGTTGGGATACCGGGACAGAGAATTTGAAGCTTTCTTT. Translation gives CASRLGYRDREFEAFF.

Written as DNA, the CDR3 is TGTGCCTACGAATCGGGACATAATAGCAATCAGCCCCAGCATTTT. This encodes CAYESGHNSNQPQHF. The chain recombines TRBV30 with TRBJ1-5; tentative D call: TRBD1 (6 bases). Germline-derived CDR1 and CDR2 are GTSNPN and SVGIG (reference sequence). V lost 7 bases to trimming and J lost 0 bases, with 16 bases between them. The CDR3 loop spans 15 amino acids.

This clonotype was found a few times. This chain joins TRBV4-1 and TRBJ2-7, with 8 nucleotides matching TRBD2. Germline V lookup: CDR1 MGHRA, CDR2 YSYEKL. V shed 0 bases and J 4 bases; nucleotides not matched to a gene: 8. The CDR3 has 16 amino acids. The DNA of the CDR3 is TGCGCCAGCAGCCAAGACGTCATAGCGGGGCCTTACGAGCAGTACTTC. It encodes CASSQDVIAGPYEQYF.

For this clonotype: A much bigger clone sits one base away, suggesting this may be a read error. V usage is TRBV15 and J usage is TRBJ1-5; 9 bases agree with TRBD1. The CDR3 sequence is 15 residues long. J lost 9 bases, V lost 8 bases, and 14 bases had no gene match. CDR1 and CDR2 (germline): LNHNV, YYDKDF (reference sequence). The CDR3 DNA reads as TGTGCCACCGGATGGGGACAGGGTATATTCCGGCCCCAGCATTTT. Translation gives CATGWGQGIFRPQHF. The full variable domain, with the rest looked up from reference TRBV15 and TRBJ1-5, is DAMVIQNPRYQVTQFGKPVTLSCSQTLNHNVMYWYQQKSSQAPKLLFHYYDKDFNNEADTPDNFQSRRPNTSFCFLDIRSPGLGDTAMYLCATGWGQGIFRPQHFGDGTRLSIL.

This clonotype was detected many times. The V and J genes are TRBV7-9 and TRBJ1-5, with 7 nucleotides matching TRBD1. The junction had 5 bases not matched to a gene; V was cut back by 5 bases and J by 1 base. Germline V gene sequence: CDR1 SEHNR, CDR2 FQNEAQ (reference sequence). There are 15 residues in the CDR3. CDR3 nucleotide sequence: TGTGCCAGCAGCCAATCGGGACAGAGCAATCAGCCCCAGCATTTT. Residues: CASSQSGQSNQPQHF. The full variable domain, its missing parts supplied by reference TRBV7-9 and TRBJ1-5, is DTGVSQNPRHKITKRGQNVTFRCDPISEHNRLYWYRQTLGQGPEFLTYFQNEAQLEKSRLLSDRFSAERPKGSFSTLEIQRTEQGDSAMYLCASSQSGQSNQPQHFGDGTRLSIL.

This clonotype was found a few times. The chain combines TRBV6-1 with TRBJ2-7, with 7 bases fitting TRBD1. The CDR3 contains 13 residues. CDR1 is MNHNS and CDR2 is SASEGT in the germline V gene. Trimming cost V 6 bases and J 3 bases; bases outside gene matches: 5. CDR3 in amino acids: CASSRDRHYEQYF. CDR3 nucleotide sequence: TGTGCCAGCAGCCGGGACAGACACTACGAGCAGTACTTC.

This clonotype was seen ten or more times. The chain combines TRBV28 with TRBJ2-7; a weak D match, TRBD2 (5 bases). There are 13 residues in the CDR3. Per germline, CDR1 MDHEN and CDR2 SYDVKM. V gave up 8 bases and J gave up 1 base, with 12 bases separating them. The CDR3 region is CASEGGQSYEQYF. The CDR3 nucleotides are TGTGCCAGCGAGGGCGGCCAGTCCTACGAGCAGTACTTC.

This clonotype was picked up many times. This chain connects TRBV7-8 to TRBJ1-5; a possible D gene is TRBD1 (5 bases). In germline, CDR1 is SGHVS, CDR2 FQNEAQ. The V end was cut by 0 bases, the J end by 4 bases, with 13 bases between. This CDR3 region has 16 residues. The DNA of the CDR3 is TGTGCCAGCAGCTTAGCTCCAGGGATAAGTAATCAGCCCCAGCATTTT. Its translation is CASSLAPGISNQPQHF.

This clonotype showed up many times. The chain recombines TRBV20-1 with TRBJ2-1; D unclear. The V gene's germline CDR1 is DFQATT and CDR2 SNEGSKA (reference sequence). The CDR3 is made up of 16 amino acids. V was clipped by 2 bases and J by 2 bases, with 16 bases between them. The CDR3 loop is CSARKQTRITYNEQFF. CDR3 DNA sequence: TGCAGTGCTAGAAAACAGACGCGGATAACCTACAATGAGCAGTTCTTC.

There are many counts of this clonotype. CDR3 sequence reads: CASRPLAGGPTNTGELFF. In DNA, the CDR3 is TGTGCCAGCAGACCACTAGCGGGGGGACCCACGAACACCGGGGAGCTGTTTTTT. V is TRBV2 and J is TRBJ2-2, with 12 positions matching TRBD2. Per germline, CDR1 SNHLY and CDR2 FYNNEI. The trim removed 6 bases at V and 0 bases at J, leaving 8 bases unmatched. The CDR3 is 18 amino acids.